The entry below gives a single TCR beta chain sequence along with its context. What it binds is unknown. Unique molecular identifiers featured in how the TCRbeta library was prepared. Each CDR3 protein gets one entry after TCRdb re-called the PCR reads with MiXCR. The top ten clones hold approximately 28% of a sample with around 450,000 distinct CDR3 sequences, 16% of them seen once. The germline V gene encodes CDR1 SGHTA and CDR2 FQGNSA. CDR3 size: 15 residues. V lost 6 bases to trimming and J lost 4 bases; unmatched junction nucleotides: 11. These data belong to a study of T-cell reconstitution after alpha-beta-depleted transplantation in children. Findings and limits, study-wide: Expanded graft clones numbering several hundred reportedly gave rise to alpha-beta T cells about two months after transplant. Among T cells one year after transplant, newly produced cells accounted for most counts and diversity. Surviving recipient cells, namely T cells and thymic progenitors, were the source of high day-60 TCRbeta diversity in some patients.

The rearrangement links TRBV7-2 to TRBJ2-5, with TRBD2 matching over 7 bases. This sample comprised PBMCs, mostly from graft donor cells, obtained 360 days after TCRalphabeta/CD19-depleted stem cell transplant. The clonotype comes from a boy in the first two years of life who had a stem cell transplant for Wiskott-Aldrich syndrome, so the T cells may come from the graft donor. DNA for the CDR3: TGTGCCAGCAGACGACCTGGACTAGAAGGAGAGACCCAGTACTTC. Translating gives CASRRPGLEGETQYF.